This TCR beta chain was identified in a study of blood T cell repertoires in COVID-19. Whole-study context: PBMCs, B-cell-depleted T cells, or T cells provided the cDNA or gDNA that made up the material.

TCRdb keeps only in-frame clones here, not all; method: immunoSEQ multiplex PCR. The sample shows roughly 230,000 clones, around 89% of them seen only once. V lost 0 bases and J 0 bases, leaving 8 bases between the germline ends. In germline, CDR1 is LGHDT, CDR2 YNNKEL (reference sequence). There are 16 residues in the CDR3. The chain carries TRBV3-1 (or the pseudogene TRBV3-2) and TRBJ1-4; D remains unclear. The specimen was peripheral blood. This receptor was taken from a man between 65 and 80 years old with acute or convalescent COVID-19. This CDR3 is CASSQDRGATNEKLFF. Written as DNA, the CDR3 is TGTGCCAGCAGCCAAGATCGGGGAGCAACTAATGAAAAACTGTTTTTT.